This T cell receptor beta chain was observed in a study of T-cell reconstitution after alpha-beta-depleted transplantation in children. Germline V gene sequence: CDR1 KGHDR, CDR2 SFDVKD. The CDR3 totals 17 residues. V shed 2 bases and J 3 bases; nucleotides not matched to a gene: 4. Molecular barcoding with unique molecular identifiers was used for the TCRbeta library. MiXCR was run by TCRdb on the PCR reads, yielding one entry per CDR3 protein. The sample contains around 530,000 distinct CDR3 sequences, roughly 33% of which appear only once. The rearrangement links TRBV24-1 to TRBJ2-1, with TRBD2 matching 12 bases. The sequence was collected from a human donor who donated a stem cell graft to a child with aplastic anemia. Sequences were derived from PBMCs from the stem cell graft donor, sampled from the stem cell graft. CDR3: CATSDSRTSGNYNEQFF. In DNA form, the CDR3 reads TGTGCCACCAGTGATTCGCGGACTAGCGGGAACTACAATGAGCAGTTCTTC.